Each of the 23 T cell receptor beta chains below was sequenced from the same sample in a study of CD8+ T cells in alopecia areata. The sample's treatment: oral pan-JAK inhibitor, 5-10 mg twice daily. Reverse transcribed after extraction, RNA yielded cDNA as the sequencing template. Produced via immunoSEQ multiplex PCR; TCRdb's table is partial and in-frame only. This sample has some 130,000 clones, with around 56% found just once. The input for sequencing was CD4+ T cells sorted from blood, taken at week 4, from a patient treated with tofacitinib. These receptors all stem from a human donor with alopecia areata.

This rearrangement joins TRBV27 to TRBJ1-5; the match to TRBD1 covers 7 bases. Trimming took 6 bases from V and 5 from J; bases not matched to a gene: 10. Germline values: CDR1 MNHEY, CDR2 SMNVEV (reference sequence). The length of the CDR3 is 15 residues. The CDR3 sequence: CASRTMGTDYQPQHF. CDR3 nucleotides: TGTGCCAGCAGGACAATGGGGACAGATTATCAGCCCCAGCATTTT.

V gene TRBV7-6 combines with J gene TRBJ2-3, with D unclear. Trimming shortened V by 0 bases and J by 2 bases, and 9 bases separated the two germline ends. This CDR3 comprises 15 residues. Germline CDR1 SGHVS, CDR2 FNYEAQ. The CDR3 is CASSLAYGFTDTQYF. CDR3 in DNA: TGTGCCAGCAGCTTAGCGTACGGATTCACAGATACGCAGTATTTT.

A remark on this clone: A read error may produce the germline difference seen at one junction end. The V and J genes are TRBV7-7 and TRBJ2-5; the match to TRBD2 covers 7 bases. Germline CDR1 and CDR2: SSHAT and FNYEAQ (reference sequence). The CDR3 is made up of 13 amino acids. This CDR3 is CASSPGGTETQYF. The CDR3 nucleotides read TGTGCTAGCAGCCCGGGGGGAACGGAGACCCAGTACTTC.

This chain links TRBV29-1 with TRBJ1-2; D unclear. Germline V gives CDR1 SQVTM, CDR2 ANQGSEA. The CDR3 has 13 amino acids. Trimming pared 5 bases from V and 2 bases from J, leaving 12 bases between. The CDR3, as DNA: TGCAGCGTTAAGACATCGGGCAACTATGGCTACACCTTC. It codes for CSVKTSGNYGYTF.

For the CDR3, the DNA is TGTGCCAGCAGCTTAGGCTCGGCGCGCGCCTCCTACGAGCAGTACTTC. Protein product: CASSLGSARASYEQYF. This sequence joins TRBV7-9 and TRBJ2-7, with no clear D. Trimming stripped 1 base from V and 0 bases from J, with 13 bases between. The CDR3 is 16 amino acids. Germline assignment: CDR1 SEHNR and CDR2 FQNEAQ (reference sequence). Full variable domain (rest looked up from reference TRBV7-9 and TRBJ2-7): DTGVSQNPRHKITKRGQNVTFRCDPISEHNRLYWYRQTLGQGPEFLTYFQNEAQLEKSRLLSDRFSAERPKGSFSTLEIQRTEQGDSAMYLCASSLGSARASYEQYFGPGTRLTVT.

The J gene is TRBJ2-3, the V gene TRBV30; 10 nucleotides line up with TRBD2. This CDR3 is built from 17 residues. J lost 3 bases, V lost 4 bases, and 13 bases had no gene match. Germline V gene data show CDR1 as GTSNPN and CDR2 as SVGIG (reference sequence). The CDR3 is CAWTRGSSGRFTDTQYF. In DNA form, the CDR3 reads TGTGCCTGGACCCGAGGGAGTAGCGGGAGGTTTACAGATACGCAGTATTTT.

This clone was seen more than once but under ten times. The chain uses TRBV5-6 and TRBJ2-1; TRBD2 might be the D (6 bases). The CDR3 is made up of 17 amino acids. CDR1 and CDR2 from the germline V gene are SGHDT and YYEEEE. The V end lost 1 base, the J end lost 7 bases, and 21 bases lay between the germline ends. CDR3 DNA: TGTGCCAGCAGCTTGATTGCCGGGACTGCCCTAGGGAATGAGCAGTTCTTC. Translation gives CASSLIAGTALGNEQFF.

The J gene is TRBJ2-5, the V gene TRBV2, with 7 bases identical to TRBD1. With the DNA end fitting TRBJ2-7 better, the J assignment may be wrong. CDR3 length: 14 residues. Germline values: CDR1 SNHLY, CDR2 FYNNEI. CDR3 sequence: CASSPGQLSSEQYF. The CDR3 DNA follows: TGTGCCAGCAGTCCGGGACAGTTATCAAGCGAGCAGTACTTC.

This sequence joins TRBV7-9 and TRBJ2-7; D is perhaps TRBD1 or TRBD2 (5 bases each). Germline V gene data show CDR1 as SEHNR and CDR2 as FQNEAQ (reference sequence). The CDR3 extends over 12 amino acids. V was cut by 4 bases and J by 2 bases, with 6 bases left in between. The CDR3 coding sequence is TGTGCCAGCAGCTCGGGACCCTACGAGCAGTACTTC. Translation: CASSSGPYEQYF. The full variable domain, its missing parts supplied by reference TRBV7-9 and TRBJ2-7, is DTGVSQNPRHKITKRGQNVTFRCDPISEHNRLYWYRQTLGQGPEFLTYFQNEAQLEKSRLLSDRFSAERPKGSFSTLEIQRTEQGDSAMYLCASSSGPYEQYFGPGTRLTVT.

V gene TRBV7-9 combines with J gene TRBJ1-2; perhaps TRBD1 as D (6 bases). The V end was cut by 4 bases, the J end by 8 bases, with 17 bases between. The CDR3 has 14 residues. Germline-derived CDR1 and CDR2 are SEHNR and FQNEAQ (reference sequence). CDR3 sequence: CASSSNPGDRGYTF. The CDR3 DNA sequence: TGTGCCAGCAGCTCGAACCCAGGGGATCGGGGCTACACCTTC.

This clone has just a few counts. V is TRBV10-3 and J is TRBJ2-5; D perhaps matches TRBD1 (6 bases). Germline-derived CDR1 and CDR2 are ENHRY and SYGVKD. Trimming removed 11 bases at V and 5 bases at J, with 18 bases between. The CDR3 has 13 amino acids. This chain's CDR3 is CAVQTGTTETQYF. The CDR3 coding sequence is TGTGCCGTTCAAACCGGGACAACGGAGACCCAGTACTTC.

V and J are TRBV9 and TRBJ1-4; the match to TRBD1 covers 7 bases. After removal of 0 bases from V and 5 bases from J, the junction contained 4 bases not matched to a gene. The CDR3 extends over 15 amino acids. From germline, CDR1 is SGDLS and CDR2 YYNGEE. The CDR3 coding sequence is TGTGCCAGCAGCGTAGAGGACAGGACCAATGAAAAACTGTTTTTT. It specifies CASSVEDRTNEKLFF.

In this sample, this clone turned up once. V and J are TRBV4-1 and TRBJ1-2, with D unclear. With 6 bases removed from V and 0 bases from J, the gap between germline ends came to 2 bases. The CDR3 extends over 11 amino acids. The germline gives CDR1 MGHRA, CDR2 YSYEKL. CDR3 DNA sequence: TGCGCCAGCAGGGCTAACTATGGCTACACCTTC. It codes for CASRANYGYTF.

The chain carries TRBV30 and TRBJ1-4; the D gene is possibly TRBD1 (5 bases). This CDR3 region has 14 residues. Trimming pared 4 bases from V and 8 bases from J, leaving 17 bases between. Germline V gene data show CDR1 as GTSNPN and CDR2 as SVGIG (reference sequence). DNA for the CDR3: TGTGCCTGGAACCGACAGCAAAGATTGGAAAAACTGTTTTTT. It is translated as CAWNRQQRLEKLFF.

The J gene is TRBJ1-1, the V gene TRBV2; a possible D gene is TRBD1 (5 bases). Trimming left V 10 bases short and J 0 bases short, with 9 bases between. Germline V gene lookup returns CDR1 SNHLY and CDR2 FYNNEI. This CDR3 is 12 amino acids long. The CDR3 protein is CATGRLNTEAFF. The CDR3 DNA follows: TGTGCCACAGGGAGGTTGAACACTGAAGCTTTCTTT.

This chain connects TRBV5-1 to TRBJ2-5; TRBD1 agrees at 9 bases. This CDR3 has 14 residues. Looked up from germline, CDR1 is SGHRS and CDR2 is YFSETQ. V trimming: 4 bases; J trimming: 3 bases; junction bases outside the gene matches: 4. Written as DNA, the CDR3 is TGCGCCAGCAGCGTACGACAGGGGGAAGAGACCCAGTACTTC. This gives the protein CASSVRQGEETQYF.

This clone was seen more than once but under ten times. The chain employs TRBV7-6 and TRBJ1-2, with 9 bases that match TRBD1. Germline CDR1 SGHVS, CDR2 FNYEAQ. The CDR3 is made up of 16 amino acids. Trimming removed 0 bases from V and 7 bases from J; junction bases left unmatched: 9. CDR3: CASSLAPTGGGGGYTF. Written as DNA, the CDR3 is TGTGCCAGCAGCTTAGCCCCTACAGGGGGCGGCGGTGGCTACACCTTC.

The rearrangement uses TRBV30 and TRBJ1-2; possibly TRBD1 for D (5 bases). The germline V gene has CDR1 GTSNPN and CDR2 SVGIG (reference sequence). V lost 3 bases and J 1 base, leaving 9 bases between the germline ends. The CDR3 totals 13 residues. The CDR3 DNA reads as TGTGCCTGGAGCGGGGGTTTTAACTATGGCTACACCTTC. Its translation is CAWSGGFNYGYTF.

In its sample, this clone was seen a few times. The CDR3 sequence is CASSPPGVGNYGYTF. CDR3 DNA sequence: TGCGCCAGCAGCCCGCCGGGGGTTGGGAACTATGGCTACACCTTC. The chain combines TRBV5-1 with TRBJ1-2, with TRBD1 as a possible D gene (5 bases). Trimming took 4 bases from V and 2 from J, leaving 15 bases between them. The CDR3 sequence is 15 residues long. The V gene's germline CDR1 is SGHRS and CDR2 YFSETQ.

This clone was seen a single time. The chain couples TRBV5-1 to TRBJ1-2; 7 positions match TRBD1. Trimming removed 4 bases from V and 6 bases from J; junction bases left unmatched: 3. This CDR3 is built from 12 residues. CDR1 and CDR2 from the germline V gene are SGHRS and YFSETQ. CDR3 sequence (DNA): TGCGCCAGCAGCACGGGACAGCATGGCTACACCTTC. Amino acids: CASSTGQHGYTF.

To note about this clone: The junction differs from germline at one of its ends, possibly a read error. The rearrangement uses TRBV4-1 and TRBJ2-1; D unresolved. CDR1 and CDR2 (germline): MGHRA, YSYEKL. This CDR3 has 14 amino acids. CDR3 bases: TGCGCCAGCAGGCAAGAGGACCCCCTGGATGAGCAGTTCTTC. This gives the protein CASRQEDPLDEQFF.

The chain uses TRBV30 and TRBJ1-5; weak D call: TRBD1 (6 bases). The CDR3 has 12 residues. Trimming stripped 5 bases from V and 4 bases from J, with 9 bases between. Germline assignment: CDR1 GTSNPN and CDR2 SVGIG (reference sequence). CDR3 sequence reads: CAWGQGNQPQHF. The CDR3 DNA is TGTGCCTGGGGGCAGGGGAATCAGCCCCAGCATTTT.

This chain links TRBV30 with TRBJ2-7; 7 bases are shared with TRBD1. Germline loops: CDR1 GTSNPN, CDR2 SVGIG (reference sequence). The V gene end was trimmed by 0 bases and the J gene end by 2 bases; junction bases not matched to a gene: 4. The CDR3 contains 14 residues. The CDR3 region has the DNA TGTGCCTGGAGTGTAAAGGACAGGCCCTACGAGCAGTACTTC. Translated: CAWSVKDRPYEQYF.